This is a list of T cell receptor beta chains from one sample in a study of blood T cell repertoires in COVID-19. TCRdb's copy holds only in-frame clones and misses some; the assay was immunoSEQ multiplex PCR. The sample consists of tens of thousands of clones, approximately 85% of them appearing once. The sample comprised peripheral blood. The receptors shown here come from a woman older than 75 with active or convalescent COVID-19. Each CDR3 is given with its conserved first and last residue. Each record gives: D gene, clone size, J gene, V gene, CDR3 DNA, CDR3 protein. A D gene is named only where the DNA matches it firmly. Clone size is given for some rows only: seen once, a few or many times, or a class if the clone is expanded.

TRBD1,.,TRBJ2-7,TRBV14,TGTGCCAGCAGCCAAAGGCTCTCGTCCGGACAGGGGGCCTACGAGCAGTACTTC,CASSQRLSSGQGAYEQYF
TRBD2,.,TRBJ2-7,TRBV28,TGTGCCAGCAGTTTATCTGCGGGAGTAAGTCTTAACGAGCAGTACTTC,CASSLSAGVSLNEQYF
.,.,TRBJ1-4,TRBV15,TGTGCCACCAGCCCCTGGCTTAATGAAAAACTGTTTTTT,CATSPWLNEKLFF
TRBD2,.,TRBJ2-1,TRBV7-6,TGTGCCAGCAGCCTCACCGGGACTAGCGGAAATGAGCAGTTCTTC,CASSLTGTSGNEQFF
.,.,TRBJ1-2,TRBV3-1/TRBV3-2,TGTGCCAGCAGCGAAAACAGGGTAACAGGGTATGGCTACACCTTC,CASSENRVTGYGYTF
TRBD1,.,TRBJ1-2,TRBV4-1,TGCGCCAGCAGCCAGGACCAGGGGGCGCCGAAGGGCTACACCTTC,CASSQDQGAPKGYTF
TRBD1,.,TRBJ2-3,TRBV30,TGTGCCTGGAGTGCGGACAGGGTAGTTACAGATACGCAGTATTTT,CAWSADRVVTDTQYF
TRBD1,.,TRBJ1-5,TRBV29-1,TGCAGCGTCGCCCGGGACAGGGACTCTCAGCCCCAGCATTTT,CSVARDRDSQPQHF
.,.,TRBJ2-1,TRBV6-2/TRBV6-3,TGTGCCAGCAGTTACCCCCCTGTCGGGAGTAATGAGCAGTTCTTC,CASSYPPVGSNEQFF
TRBD2,.,TRBJ2-7,TRBV10-3,TGTGCCATCAGGAAATCCGGGACTAGTCTCTACGAGCAGTACTTC,CAIRKSGTSLYEQYF
.,.,TRBJ1-1,TRBV5-5,TGTGCCAGCAGCCAGGGGATGGCTGAAGCTTTCTTT,CASSQGMAEAFF
.,.,TRBJ2-1,TRBV12-5,TGTGCTAGTGGTTTGGACAGGACGAAGCAGTTCTTC,CASGLDRTKQFF
.,.,TRBJ1-2,TRBV20-1,TGCAGTGCCGACGGGATCTATGGCTACACCTTC,CSADGIYGYTF
.,.,TRBJ2-7,TRBV4-3,TGCGCCAGCAGCCAAGGAATAGGCGGGCAAGGCTACGAGCAGTACTTC,CASSQGIGGQGYEQYF
.,.,TRBJ1-4,TRBV29-1,TGCAGCGCCACAGGAAATCCTAATGAAAAACTGTTTTTT,CSATGNPNEKLFF
.,.,TRBJ2-5,TRBV30,TGTGCCTGGAGGCAGGGGCGCGTACAAGAGACCCAGTACTTC,CAWRQGRVQETQYF
.,once,TRBJ2-3,TRBV4-1,TGCGCCAGCAGCCAAGAACACTACCGCACAGATACGCAGTATTTT,CASSQEHYRTDTQYF
TRBD1,.,TRBJ1-6,TRBV19,TGTGCCGTGAAGGGGGCAAAATCACCCCTCCACTTT,CAVKGAKSPLHF
.,.,TRBJ1-5,TRBV29-1,TGCAGCGTTGAGGCAGGGGATCAGCCCCAGCATTTT,CSVEAGDQPQHF
TRBD1,.,TRBJ1-6,TRBV27,TGTGCCAGCAGTATCAAGGGACAGGGTCGCAGAAATTCACCCCTCCACTTT,CASSIKGQGRRNSPLHF
.,few,TRBJ1-5,TRBV2,TGTGCCAGCGGAAGACAGACCATCCAACCCCAGCATTTT,CASGRQTIQPQHF
.,.,TRBJ2-5,TRBV7-7,TGTGCCAGCAGCCCGGACCAAGAGACCCAGTACTTC,CASSPDQETQYF
.,few,TRBJ2-6,TRBV4-1,TGCGCCAGCAGCCAAGGCGTTTTACAGCCGCTTTCCGGGGCCAACGTCCTGACTTTC,CASSQGVLQPLSGANVLTF
.,.,TRBJ2-6,TRBV4-3,TGCGCCAGCAGCCAAGATGGGTGGAGGTCCCCCTTGAACTCTGGGGCCAACGTCCTGACTTTC,CASSQDGWRSPLNSGANVLTF